The 5 T cell receptor beta chains reported below all come from one sample, sequenced in a study of blood T cells in healthy people across ages. Primed by a sample-barcoded 5' primer and a J-beta primer mix, a second PCR proceeded for roughly 7 to 12 cycles. TCRdb called the 5' RACE reads again in MiXCR, with one record for every CDR3 protein. The sample lists approximately 850,000 distinct CDR3 sequences; roughly 50% were seen once. The sequenced sample consisted of blood. The source of these receptors is a man aged 25-40 years in good health.

This clonotype was picked up one time. CDR3 in DNA: TGCAGTGCTAGAGATTTTCTGGGACAGGGGGCTAAGGCGAGCTCCTACGAGCAGTACTTC. As protein: CSARDFLGQGAKASSYEQYF. The chain carries TRBV20-1 and TRBJ2-7; TRBD1 matches 12 bases. This CDR3 contains 20 residues. Germline values: CDR1 DFQATT, CDR2 SNEGSKA (reference sequence). After removal of 0 bases from V and 0 bases from J, the junction contained 15 bases not matched to a gene.

This clonotype appeared a few times. The CDR3 here is CSVEVAGVAEQFF. The DNA for the CDR3 is TGCAGCGTTGAGGTAGCGGGAGTGGCTGAGCAGTTCTTC. The chain links TRBV29-1 to TRBJ2-1, with 9 bases fitting TRBD2. The CDR3 sequence is 13 residues long. V dropped 3 bases and J dropped 9; count of bases not matched to a gene: 6. From germline, CDR1 is SQVTM and CDR2 ANQGSEA.

This clonotype came up a few times. This chain links TRBV10-3 with TRBJ2-7; maybe TRBD2 (6 bases). This CDR3 spans 16 amino acids. Germline assignment: CDR1 ENHRY and CDR2 SYGVKD. With 0 bases removed from V and 4 bases from J, the gap between germline ends came to 16 bases. CDR3 in amino acids: CAISESRRDGQYEQYF. The DNA for the CDR3 is TGTGCCATCAGTGAGTCGAGGCGGGACGGCCAATACGAGCAGTACTTC.

The chain recombines TRBV20-1 with TRBJ2-7, with 8 nucleotides matching TRBD1. V trimming: 7 bases; J trimming: 4 bases; junction bases outside the gene matches: 9. There are 13 residues in the CDR3. Germline assignment: CDR1 DFQATT and CDR2 SNEGSKA (reference sequence). This CDR3 reads CSGCLDRAYEQYF. DNA for the CDR3: TGCAGTGGATGTCTGGACAGGGCTTACGAGCAGTACTTC.

The chain couples TRBV2 to TRBJ2-3, with D perhaps given as TRBD1 or TRBD2 (5 bases each). Trimming stripped 5 bases from V and 3 bases from J, with 15 bases between. This CDR3 is 15 amino acids long. Germline loops: CDR1 SNHLY, CDR2 FYNNEI. CDR3 protein: CASSTGTQGTDTQYF. The CDR3 DNA follows: TGTGCCAGCAGTACCGGGACCCAGGGAACAGATACGCAGTATTTT.